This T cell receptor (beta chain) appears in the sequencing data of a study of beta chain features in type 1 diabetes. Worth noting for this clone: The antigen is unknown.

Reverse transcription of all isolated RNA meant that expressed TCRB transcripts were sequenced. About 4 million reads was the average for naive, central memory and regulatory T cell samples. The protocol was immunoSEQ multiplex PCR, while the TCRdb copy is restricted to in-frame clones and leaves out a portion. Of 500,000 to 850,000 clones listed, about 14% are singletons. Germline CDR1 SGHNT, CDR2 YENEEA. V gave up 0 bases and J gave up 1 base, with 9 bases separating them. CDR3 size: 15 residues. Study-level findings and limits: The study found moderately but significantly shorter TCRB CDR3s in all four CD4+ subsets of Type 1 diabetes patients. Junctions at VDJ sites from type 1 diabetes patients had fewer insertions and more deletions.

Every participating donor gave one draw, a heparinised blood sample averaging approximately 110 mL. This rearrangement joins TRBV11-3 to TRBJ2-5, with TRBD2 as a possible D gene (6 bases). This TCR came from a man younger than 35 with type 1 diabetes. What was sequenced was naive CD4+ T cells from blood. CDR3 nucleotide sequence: TGTGCCAGCAGCTTAGAGGGAGGCCTCCAAGAGACCCAGTACTTC. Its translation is CASSLEGGLQETQYF.